This TCR beta chain was retrieved from a study of identical twins. Whole-study results and caveats: The study reached conclusions through statistical analysis that was cross-sectional, not following the same donors. Out-of-frame beta chain sequences displayed weaker excess sharing between twins. Insertions ran lower in abundant cord blood beta clonotypes, though not in memory repertoires.

A remark on this clonotype: Its antigen is not identified.

TCRdb reprocessed the 5' RACE reads via MiXCR and lists one record per CDR3 protein. This table has 400,000 or so distinct CDR3 sequences, 8.5% to 10% appearing once. Looked up from germline, CDR1 is KGHDR and CDR2 is SFDVKD. The CDR3 loop spans 13 amino acids. Trimming left V 8 bases short and J 6 bases short, with 13 bases between. Each donor was a healthy Caucasian. The receptor's source is a woman in her forties or fifties in good health. Sequencing was done on a sample of naive T cells sorted from blood. The chain uses TRBV24-1 and TRBJ2-1; D possibly corresponds to TRBD1 (6 bases). CDR3 nucleotides: TGTGCCACCACTAACAGGGTTGGCAATGAGCAGTTCTTC. As protein: CATTNRVGNEQFF.